Below, 3 T cell receptor beta chains from the same sample are listed, as sequenced in a study of response to subunit inactivated influenza vaccine. TCRdb re-analysed the RT-PCR reads in MiXCR, keeping a single row per CDR3 protein. Altogether hundreds of thousands of distinct CDR3 sequences are present, 15% to 20% being singletons, with the ten largest covering less than 4%. Specimen: CD4+ T cells sorted from PBMCs, collected around 25 months after vaccination. These TCRs come from a man aged 50-75 years who received an inactivated influenza vaccine.

CDR3 sequence: CASSSDSPLSPLHF. The CDR3 DNA reads TGTGCCAGCAGTTCGGACAGCCCCTTGTCACCCCTCCACTTT. This rearrangement joins TRBV27 to TRBJ1-6; possibly TRBD1 for D (6 bases). The V gene lost 4 bases and the J gene lost 10 bases, with 14 bases spanning the gap. This CDR3 is 14 amino acids long. From germline, CDR1 is MNHEY and CDR2 SMNVEV (reference sequence).

The chain carries TRBV27 and TRBJ2-7, with 8 bases lining up with TRBD1. The V gene's germline CDR1 is MNHEY and CDR2 SMNVEV (reference sequence). CDR3 length: 15 amino acids. V shed 6 bases, J shed 3 bases, and the junction held 10 bases outside the gene matches. The CDR3: CASSQKGQANYEQYF. The CDR3 DNA sequence: TGTGCCAGCAGCCAGAAGGGACAGGCCAACTACGAGCAGTACTTC.

This clonotype was detected a few times. The chain links TRBV15 to TRBJ2-1, with D maybe TRBD2 (6 bases). With 5 bases removed from V and 9 bases from J, the gap between germline ends came to 14 bases. This CDR3 contains 13 residues. Germline V gene lookup returns CDR1 LNHNV and CDR2 YYDKDF (reference sequence). CDR3 sequence (DNA): TGTGCCACCAGCCTACCGGGGGTCTCTGAGCAGTTCTTC. It is translated as CATSLPGVSEQFF.